Shown below are 31 T cell receptor beta chains from a single sample sequenced in a study of blood T cell repertoires in COVID-19. Assay: immunoSEQ multiplex PCR; the TCRdb copy retains only in-frame clones and omits some. There are 200,000 or so clones in the sample; about nine tenths occur only once, and less than 4.5% lies in the top ten. Input material: PBMCs or T cells enriched from blood (not recorded which). These receptors were taken from a woman in her thirties or forties with acute COVID-19.

J is TRBJ1-2 and V is TRBV7-8; no clear D gene. V was clipped by 3 bases and J by 2 bases, with 13 bases between them. CDR3 size: 15 residues. CDR1 SGHVS and CDR2 FQNEAQ come from the germline V gene. In DNA, the CDR3 is TGTGCCAGCAGCTTGACTAGTGCAGCGAACTATGGCTACACCTTC. Protein sequence: CASSLTSAANYGYTF.

This clone was observed a few times. This sequence joins TRBV15 and TRBJ2-7; possibly TRBD2 for D (6 bases). The V and J ends lost 9 bases and 4 bases respectively, with 16 bases between them. The CDR3 covers 13 residues. The germline gives CDR1 LNHNV, CDR2 YYDKDF (reference sequence). As DNA, the CDR3 is TGTGCCACGACAATCTCTGGGGGGTACGAGCAGTACTTC. Translating it yields CATTISGGYEQYF.

The chain is built from TRBV14 and TRBJ1-1; tentative D call: TRBD1 (6 bases). The CDR3 is 15 residues long. Germline loops: CDR1 SGHDN, CDR2 FVKESK. Trimming took 2 bases from V and 3 from J, leaving 13 bases between them. The CDR3 sequence is CASSQLDRRDTEAFF. The CDR3 bases are TGTGCCAGCAGCCAATTGGACAGAAGGGACACTGAAGCTTTCTTT.

This clone was observed at least ten times. The chain uses TRBV9 and TRBJ2-1, with D perhaps TRBD1 (7 bases). The CDR3 covers 14 residues. Per the germline V gene, CDR1 is SGDLS and CDR2 is YYNGEE. V was clipped by 6 bases and J by 15 bases, with 25 bases between them. In nucleotides, the CDR3 is TGTGCCAGCACCCCATCTCAAAGCTGGGGGGACAGGTTCTTC. The encoded protein is CASTPSQSWGDRFF.

This clone came up a few times. The chain is built from TRBV25-1 and TRBJ1-4; D possibly corresponds to TRBD1 (5 bases). Germline CDR1 and CDR2: MGHDK and SYGVNS. CDR3 size: 15 residues. The V gene lost 5 bases and the J gene lost 4 bases, with 14 bases spanning the gap. The DNA of the CDR3 is TGTGCCAGCAGTCCCCGGACACGTTTTAATGAAAAACTGTTTTTT. Its protein product is CASSPRTRFNEKLFF.

V gene TRBV5-1 combines with J gene TRBJ1-2, with D possibly matching TRBD1 (6 bases). The V and J ends lost 6 bases and 6 bases respectively, with 18 bases between them. Germline V gene sequence: CDR1 SGHRS, CDR2 YFSETQ. This CDR3 contains 14 residues. The CDR3 reads CASKESREGDGYTF. CDR3 in DNA: TGCGCCAGCAAGGAGTCCAGGGAGGGGGATGGCTACACCTTC.

The V and J genes are TRBV6-1 and TRBJ1-1; 9 nucleotides line up with TRBD1. The CDR3 has 14 amino acids. V dropped 2 bases and J dropped 5; count of bases not matched to a gene: 3. Looked up from germline, CDR1 is MNHNS and CDR2 is SASEGT. CDR3 region: CASSETGGRTEAFF. CDR3 bases: TGTGCCAGCAGTGAAACAGGGGGCAGGACTGAAGCTTTCTTT.

The V call is TRBV6-5, the J call TRBJ1-4; TRBD1 is a possible D gene (5 bases). Germline V gene lookup returns CDR1 MNHEY and CDR2 SVGAGI. V was cut by 11 bases and J by 6 bases, with 13 bases left in between. This CDR3 has 12 amino acids. The CDR3 loop is CAVQGGDEKLFF. The CDR3 DNA is TGTGCCGTTCAGGGAGGCGATGAAAAACTGTTTTTT.

The gene calls are TRBV29-1 and TRBJ2-7; possibly TRBD1 for D (6 bases). V was shortened by 5 bases and J by 3 bases, with 11 bases between the two germline ends. The germline V gene encodes CDR1 SQVTM and CDR2 ANQGSEA. The CDR3 runs to 12 residues. CDR3 loop: CSVHTGNYEQYF. In DNA form, the CDR3 reads TGCAGCGTTCACACAGGGAACTACGAGCAGTACTTC.

V gene TRBV7-8 combines with J gene TRBJ2-2; possible D gene TRBD1, 6 bases. The CDR3 is 17 residues long. Trimming cost V 5 bases and J 4 bases, with 20 bases left between them. Looked up from germline, CDR1 is SGHVS and CDR2 is FQNEAQ. CDR3 protein: CASSLRLHGQITGELFF. As DNA, the CDR3 is TGTGCCAGCAGCCTACGCTTACATGGACAGATCACCGGGGAGCTGTTTTTT.

This chain links TRBV4-3 with TRBJ1-1; D might be TRBD1 (6 bases). The V end lost 0 bases, the J end lost 1 base, and 6 bases lay between the germline ends. This CDR3 is 14 amino acids long. The germline V gene has CDR1 LGHNA and CDR2 YSLEER. The CDR3 region has the DNA TGCGCCAGCAGCCAAGAACAGGGGAACACTGAAGCTTTCTTT. This translates into CASSQEQGNTEAFF.

The genes are TRBV6-1 and TRBJ2-7, with TRBD1 as a possible D gene (6 bases). Germline V gives CDR1 MNHNS, CDR2 SASEGT. CDR3 length equals 14 residues. Deletions cut 0 bases from V and 0 bases from J, with 6 bases between. CDR3 sequence (DNA): TGTGCCAGCAGTGAAGCGGGGGCCTCCTACGAGCAGTACTTC. Its translation is CASSEAGASYEQYF.

This clone was found once. This chain connects TRBV7-9 to TRBJ1-2; D is undetermined. V lost 6 bases, J lost 6 bases, and 11 bases lay in between. The CDR3 sequence is 12 residues long. Germline V gives CDR1 SEHNR, CDR2 FQNEAQ (reference sequence). The CDR3 nucleotides are TGTGCCAGCAGAAGAGGAGGGAATGGCTACACCTTC. This translates into CASRRGGNGYTF.

The rearrangement uses TRBV7-8 and TRBJ1-3; D call uncertain. Germline CDR1 and CDR2: SGHVS and FQNEAQ. This CDR3 has 11 amino acids. V lost 5 bases and J lost 7, with 6 bases in between. CDR3: CASSPSNTIYF. CDR3 sequence (DNA): TGTGCCAGCAGCCCCTCCAACACCATATATTTT. Supplemented by reference TRBV7-8 and TRBJ1-3, the full variable domain reads GAGVSQSPRYKVAKRGQDVALRCDPISGHVSLFWYQQALGQGPEFLTYFQNEAQLDKSGLPSDRFFAERPEGSVSTLKIQRTQQEDSAVYLCASSPSNTIYFGEGSWLTVV.

This chain uses TRBV19 with TRBJ1-1, with TRBD1 matching over 9 bases. Trimming removed 6 bases from V and 8 bases from J; junction bases left unmatched: 19. Per the germline V gene, CDR1 is LNHDA and CDR2 is SQIVND (reference sequence). The CDR3 spans 17 residues. CDR3 in amino acids: CASSLFSGTGSPIEAFF. DNA for the CDR3: TGTGCCAGTAGCCTTTTTTCCGGGACAGGGTCCCCAATCGAAGCTTTCTTT.

The CDR3 here is CASSFQGQRGYTF. The CDR3 DNA reads as TGTGCCAGCAGCTTCCAGGGCCAAAGAGGCTACACCTTC. The V and J genes are TRBV5-6 and TRBJ1-2, with a possible D match to TRBD1 (5 bases). This CDR3 has 13 residues. Germline CDR1 SGHDT, CDR2 YYEEEE. Trimming stripped 2 bases from V and 8 bases from J, with 13 bases between. Variable domain in full (rest from reference TRBV5-6 and TRBJ1-2): DAGVTQSPTHLIKTRGQQVTLRCSPKSGHDTVSWYQQALGQGPQFIFQYYEEEERQRGNFPDRFSGHQFPNYSSELNVNALLLGDSALYLCASSFQGQRGYTFGSGTRLTVV.

J is TRBJ2-2 and V is TRBV25-1, with 13 nucleotides matching TRBD2. CDR1 is MGHDK, CDR2 SYGVNS, per germline. This CDR3 spans 17 amino acids. V was pared by 3 bases and J by 1 base, with 2 bases of the junction left unmatched. CDR3 in amino acids: CASSERLAGGNTGELFF. Here the CDR3 DNA reads TGTGCCAGCAGTGAGCGACTAGCGGGGGGGAACACCGGGGAGCTGTTTTTT.

Notes on this clone: Relative to the germline gene, one junction end is altered; a read error may explain this. V and J are TRBV5-4 and TRBJ2-5; D remains unclear. CDR1 and CDR2 (germline): SGHNT, YYREEE (reference sequence). The CDR3 runs to 12 residues. The CDR3 here is CASSNKEYYMNF. The CDR3 bases are TGTGCCAGCAGCAACAAAGAATACTACATGAACTTC.

This chain links TRBV9 with TRBJ2-2; TRBD1 might be the D (6 bases). Germline CDR1 and CDR2: SGDLS and YYNGEE. V was cut by 6 bases and J by 7 bases, with 19 bases left in between. The CDR3 loop spans 15 amino acids. CDR3 sequence: CASTPRTYRDGELFF. CDR3 coding DNA: TGTGCCAGCACCCCTAGAACGTACAGGGACGGGGAGCTGTTTTTT.

V is TRBV6-4 and J is TRBJ2-6; 8 nucleotides line up with TRBD1. Germline CDR1 MRHNA, CDR2 SNTAGT. The CDR3 is made up of 15 amino acids. Germline trimming cut 5 bases from V and 4 bases from J; bases unmatched to any gene: 4. Written as DNA, the CDR3 is TGTGCCAGCAGTCCGACAGGGGTCGGGGCCAACGTCCTGACTTTC. Its translation is CASSPTGVGANVLTF.

The chain links TRBV11-2 to TRBJ1-2, with TRBD1 matching 7 bases. V was clipped by 4 bases and J by 8 bases; unmatched bases: 7. This CDR3 comprises 13 residues. Germline CDR1 SGHAT, CDR2 FQNNGV. For the CDR3, the DNA is TGTGCCAGCAGCTCAGGGGGATGGGAGGGCTACACCTTC. Translation gives CASSSGGWEGYTF.

This chain joins TRBV4-1 and TRBJ2-5; D not resolved. The CDR3 is 12 residues long. V was cut by 1 base and J by 5 bases, with 5 bases left in between. CDR1 is MGHRA, CDR2 YSYEKL, per germline. CDR3 sequence (DNA): TGCGCCAGCAGCCAAGCTCCGGAGACCCAGTACTTC. Its translation is CASSQAPETQYF.

This chain links TRBV21-1 with TRBJ2-3; the table's D call, TRBD1, was not checked against the DNA. TRBV21-1 is annotated as a pseudogene. The CDR3 is 15 amino acids. The CDR3 sequence: CASSKDGRQADTQYF. CDR3 nucleotide sequence: TGTGCCAGCAGCAAAGACGGCAGGCAGGCAGATACGCAGTATTTT.

This clone is large (0.1 to 1%). V and J are TRBV4-1 and TRBJ1-5, with D hard to call. Trimming stripped 2 bases from V and 4 bases from J, with 6 bases between. The CDR3 spans 13 residues. Per germline, CDR1 MGHRA and CDR2 YSYEKL. Here the CDR3 reads CASSQQSNQPQHF. The DNA for the CDR3 is TGCGCCAGCAGCCAACAGTCGAATCAGCCCCAGCATTTT.

This chain joins TRBV11-1 and TRBJ2-7; TRBD2 aligns across 7 bases. V shed 5 bases and J 5 bases; nucleotides not matched to a gene: 6. This CDR3 region has 13 residues. Per germline, CDR1 SGHAT and CDR2 FQDESV (reference sequence). The CDR3 loop is CASSKTSWNEQYF. CDR3 sequence (DNA): TGTGCCAGCAGCAAGACTAGCTGGAACGAGCAGTACTTC.

The rearrangement uses TRBV5-6 and TRBJ1-3; 7 bases match TRBD1. The germline V gene encodes CDR1 SGHDT and CDR2 YYEEEE. The V and J ends lost 3 bases and 4 bases, in that order; junction bases with no gene match: 4. This CDR3 contains 14 residues. CDR3 amino acids: CASSSTGVGNTIYF. In DNA, the CDR3 is TGTGCCAGCAGCTCCACAGGGGTAGGAAACACCATATATTTT.

The V gene is TRBV6-4, the J gene TRBJ2-1; D may be TRBD2 (6 bases). Trimming pared 6 bases from V and 9 bases from J, leaving 15 bases between. The CDR3 length is 13 residues. CDR1 is MRHNA and CDR2 is SNTAGT in the germline V gene. Written as DNA, the CDR3 is TGTGCCAGCAGCCACACTAGCACCGGTGAGCAGTTCTTC. Its translation is CASSHTSTGEQFF.

The rearrangement uses TRBV29-1 and TRBJ2-1; 7 bases are shared with TRBD2. This CDR3 comprises 13 residues. The V and J ends lost 8 bases and 2 bases, in that order; junction bases with no gene match: 6. Germline V gene sequence: CDR1 SQVTM, CDR2 ANQGSEA. CDR3 nucleotides: TGCAGCCCCCTGGGAGGGCCCTACAATGAGCAGTTCTTC. Amino acid sequence: CSPLGGPYNEQFF.

The rearrangement joins TRBV5-6 to TRBJ1-1; unclear D gene. Between the trimmed V and J ends, which lost 0 bases and 4 bases, there was a span of 10 bases. Germline-derived CDR1 and CDR2 are SGHDT and YYEEEE. CDR3 size: 14 residues. The CDR3 bases are TGTGCCAGCAGCTTGGGCCCCCGGTCCACTGAAGCTTTCTTT. Translated, it gives CASSLGPRSTEAFF.

The J gene is TRBJ2-1, the V gene TRBV5-4; possible D gene TRBD2, 7 bases. The CDR3 extends over 15 amino acids. Germline lookup yields CDR1 SGHNT and CDR2 YYREEE (reference sequence). Trimming stripped 4 bases from V and 7 bases from J, with 18 bases between. The CDR3 here is CASSLGGGGRNEQFF. In DNA form, the CDR3 reads TGTGCCAGCAGCCTCGGGGGAGGGGGTAGAAATGAGCAGTTCTTC.

V gene TRBV3-1 (or the pseudogene TRBV3-2) combines with J gene TRBJ1-1; D is perhaps TRBD1 (6 bases). Trimming shortened V by 7 bases and J by 0 bases, and 15 bases separated the two germline ends. CDR1 is LGHDT and CDR2 is YNNKEL in the germline V gene (reference sequence). The CDR3 contains 15 residues. The CDR3 region has the DNA TGTGCCAGCACCCTGGGGGACACCCTGAACACTGAAGCTTTCTTT. Its translation: CASTLGDTLNTEAFF.